This passage covers 14 T cell receptor beta chains from one sample sequenced in a study of T cell changes during pregnancy in multiple sclerosis (dated by TCRdb to about 2019). Receptor libraries were prepared by the immunoSEQ multiplex PCR assay. Entries here come from immuneACCESS through TCRdb and include only in-frame sequences with V and J called. Some clones fail to appear in such tables; in the studies checked, an unresolved V gene covers under half of the shortfall, and the cause of the remainder is unknown. The sample table contains roughly 32,000 clones; only one count was recorded for about 92% of them. The leading ten clones occupy roughly 0.45% of the sample. The sequencing used CD4+ T cells from peripheral blood mononuclear cells, collected in the second trimester of pregnancy. All receptors come from a female donor with multiple sclerosis, enrolled in a pregnancy study.

The CDR3 region is CASSLAGGPPNEQFF. DNA of the CDR3: TGTGCCAGCAGTTTAGCGGGAGGGCCTCCCAATGAGCAGTTCTTC. The chain recombines TRBV27 with TRBJ2-1; 9 bases are shared with TRBD2. The CDR3 extends over 15 amino acids. J gave up 6 bases and V 2 bases, and 5 bases lay outside the gene matches. Germline CDR1 reads MNHEY; CDR2 reads SMNVEV (reference sequence).

V is TRBV7-2 and J is TRBJ2-3, with D tentatively TRBD2 (6 bases). V was clipped by 5 bases and J by 0 bases, with 12 bases between them. The CDR3 runs to 15 residues. CDR1 and CDR2 from the germline V gene are SGHTA and FQGNSA. CDR3 residues: CASSRGLESTDTQYF. The CDR3 coding sequence is TGTGCCAGCAGCCGGGGACTTGAGAGCACAGATACGCAGTATTTT.

This chain connects TRBV28 to TRBJ1-5; D is possibly TRBD1 (5 bases). Trimming took off 6 bases at V and 3 bases at J, with 12 bases between the two ends. CDR1 and CDR2 from the germline V gene are MDHEN and SYDVKM. This CDR3 comprises 14 residues. Here the CDR3 DNA reads TGTGCCAGCAGCCTCGACAGCCCCAATCAGCCCCAGCATTTT. This translates into CASSLDSPNQPQHF.

The chain employs TRBV25-1 and TRBJ2-1; D is possibly TRBD2 (5 bases). Trimming cost V 4 bases and J 6 bases, with 19 bases left between them. This CDR3 contains 16 residues. Germline loops: CDR1 MGHDK, CDR2 SYGVNS. The CDR3 sequence is CASSGNSIQRGNEQFF. The CDR3 nucleotides read TGTGCCAGCAGTGGAAACTCCATTCAACGGGGCAATGAGCAGTTCTTC. Together with reference TRBV25-1 and TRBJ2-1, the CDR3 gives the full variable domain: EADIYQTPRYLVIGTGKKITLECSQTMGHDKMYWYQQDPGMELHLIHYSYGVNSTEKGDLSSESTVSRIRTEHFPLTLESARPSHTSQYLCASSGNSIQRGNEQFFGPGTRLTVL.

This chain joins TRBV2 and TRBJ2-2, with D maybe TRBD1 (6 bases). This CDR3 has 14 residues. Trimming took 2 bases from V and 8 from J, leaving 12 bases between them. Germline V gene lookup returns CDR1 SNHLY and CDR2 FYNNEI. The chain's CDR3 is CASSELGARGELFF. In nucleotides, the CDR3 is TGTGCCAGCAGTGAACTGGGGGCCAGGGGGGAGCTGTTTTTT.

The CDR3 is CAWSARISGANVLTF. CDR3 sequence (DNA): TGTGCCTGGAGTGCCAGAATCTCTGGGGCCAACGTCCTGACTTTC. The chain couples TRBV30 to TRBJ2-6; D unclear. CDR1 is GTSNPN, CDR2 SVGIG, per germline (reference sequence). V was trimmed by 1 base and J by 0 bases, leaving 7 bases between them. CDR3 length: 15 amino acids.

This clone occurred once. The V and J genes are TRBV5-4 and TRBJ2-1, with D perhaps matching TRBD2 (5 bases). Germline CDR1 is SGHNT and CDR2 is YYREEE (reference sequence). With 4 bases removed from V and 9 bases from J, the gap between germline ends came to 14 bases. CDR3 length: 13 amino acids. In nucleotides, the CDR3 is TGTGCCAGCAGCACCCTAGGAGGAGGTGAGCAGTTCTTC. Translation: CASSTLGGGEQFF.

This sequence joins TRBV4-2 and TRBJ2-5, with TRBD1 identical over 7 bases. The CDR3 totals 14 residues. The V and J ends lost 3 bases and 3 bases, in that order; junction bases with no gene match: 4. The germline V gene has CDR1 LGHNA and CDR2 YNFKEQ. The CDR3 sequence: CASSQVGTEETQYF. In nucleotides, the CDR3 is TGTGCCAGCAGCCAGGTCGGGACAGAAGAGACCCAGTACTTC.

This clone came up once. The gene calls are TRBV5-1 and TRBJ2-3, with TRBD2 matching over 9 bases. The CDR3 spans 15 residues. V was pared by 4 bases and J by 1 base, with 4 bases of the junction left unmatched. The V gene's germline CDR1 is SGHRS and CDR2 YFSETQ. The CDR3 DNA reads as TGCGCCAGCAGCGACCGACTAGCGGGCACAGATACGCAGTATTTT. Translated: CASSDRLAGTDTQYF.

CDR3 amino acids: CASRLTAHTGELFF. For the CDR3, the DNA is TGTGCCAGCAGATTGACAGCACACACCGGGGAGCTGTTTTTT. The chain uses TRBV6-1 and TRBJ2-2; D perhaps matches TRBD1 (5 bases). The CDR3 spans 14 residues. With 6 bases removed from V and 3 bases from J, the gap between germline ends came to 11 bases. In germline, CDR1 is MNHNS, CDR2 SASEGT.

This chain joins TRBV5-8 and TRBJ2-2; perhaps TRBD1 as D (9 bases). V lost 4 bases and J 6 bases, leaving 22 bases between the germline ends. The CDR3 length is 17 residues. Germline loops: CDR1 SGHTS, CDR2 YDEGEE. The CDR3 DNA sequence: TGTGCCAGCAGCCTGGACAGGGGTAGAGCGGGAGCCGGGGAGCTGTTTTTT. It encodes CASSLDRGRAGAGELFF.

The chain couples TRBV27 to TRBJ2-7; 8 nucleotides agree with TRBD1. Germline V CDR1 and CDR2: MNHEY, SMNVEV (reference sequence). The CDR3 totals 14 residues. V shed 6 bases and J 5 bases; nucleotides not matched to a gene: 9. The CDR3 nucleotides read TGTGCCAGCAGCGACGTGGGACAGGCAAACGAGCAGTACTTC. It yields the protein CASSDVGQANEQYF.

Only one count was recorded for this clone. This chain links TRBV10-1 with TRBJ2-7; 8 positions agree with TRBD1. Looked up from germline, CDR1 is WNHNN and CDR2 is SYGVQD (reference sequence). V trimming: 6 bases; J trimming: 4 bases; junction bases outside the gene matches: 5. This CDR3 contains 13 residues. The CDR3 region has the DNA TGCGCCAGCAGCCAGGACAGGGCTTACGAGCAGTACTTC. It specifies CASSQDRAYEQYF.

The gene calls are TRBV4-3 and TRBJ2-7; D uncertain. Deletions cut 1 base from V and 1 base from J, with 8 bases between. The CDR3 has 14 residues. The germline V gene has CDR1 LGHNA and CDR2 YSLEER. CDR3 nucleotides: TGCGCCAGCAGCCAAGGCCCACAGTCCTACGAGCAGTACTTC. Its translation is CASSQGPQSYEQYF.